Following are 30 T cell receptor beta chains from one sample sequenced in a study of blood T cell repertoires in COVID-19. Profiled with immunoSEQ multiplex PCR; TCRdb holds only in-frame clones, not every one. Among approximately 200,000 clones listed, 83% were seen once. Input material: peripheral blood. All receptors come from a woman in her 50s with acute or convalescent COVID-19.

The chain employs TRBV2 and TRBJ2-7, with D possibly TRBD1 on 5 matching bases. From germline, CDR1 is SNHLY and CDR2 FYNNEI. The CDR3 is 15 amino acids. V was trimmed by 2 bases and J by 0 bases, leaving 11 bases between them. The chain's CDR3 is CASSESRASSYEQYF. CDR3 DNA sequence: TGTGCCAGCAGTGAAAGCAGGGCCAGCTCCTACGAGCAGTACTTC.

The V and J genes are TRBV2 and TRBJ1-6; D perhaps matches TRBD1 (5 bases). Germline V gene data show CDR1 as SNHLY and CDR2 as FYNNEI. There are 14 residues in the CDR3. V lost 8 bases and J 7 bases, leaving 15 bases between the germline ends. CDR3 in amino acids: CASRPGGFNSPLHF. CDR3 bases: TGTGCCAGCCGTCCCGGGGGGTTCAATTCACCCCTCCACTTT.

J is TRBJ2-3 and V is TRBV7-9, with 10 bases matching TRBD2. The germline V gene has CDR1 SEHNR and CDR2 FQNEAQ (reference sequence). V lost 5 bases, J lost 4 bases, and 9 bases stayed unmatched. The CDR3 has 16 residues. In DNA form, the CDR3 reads TGTGCCAGCAGCGATCTAGCGGGAGTGAGTGCAGATACGCAGTATTTT. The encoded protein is CASSDLAGVSADTQYF.

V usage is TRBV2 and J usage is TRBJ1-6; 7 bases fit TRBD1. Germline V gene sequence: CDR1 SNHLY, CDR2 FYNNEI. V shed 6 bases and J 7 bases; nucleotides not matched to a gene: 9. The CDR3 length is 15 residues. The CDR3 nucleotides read TGTGCCAGCAGCTCGACAGGGAATTTAAATTCACCCCTCCACTTT. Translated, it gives CASSSTGNLNSPLHF.

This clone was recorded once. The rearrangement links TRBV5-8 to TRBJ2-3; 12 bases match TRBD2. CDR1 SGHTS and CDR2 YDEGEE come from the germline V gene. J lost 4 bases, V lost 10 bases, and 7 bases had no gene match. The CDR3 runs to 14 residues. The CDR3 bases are TGTGCCTCAGCGGGACTAGCGGGCGCAGATACGCAGTATTTT. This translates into CASAGLAGADTQYF.

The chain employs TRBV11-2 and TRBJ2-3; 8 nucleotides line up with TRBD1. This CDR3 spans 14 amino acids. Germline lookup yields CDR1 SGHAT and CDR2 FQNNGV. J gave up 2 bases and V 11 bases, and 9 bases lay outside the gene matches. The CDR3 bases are TGTGCCTCGTCGAGGGGACAGGCCACAGATACGCAGTATTTT. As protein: CASSRGQATDTQYF. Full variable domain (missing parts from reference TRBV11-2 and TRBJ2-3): EAGVAQSPRYKIIEKRQSVAFWCNPISGHATLYWYQQILGQGPKLLIQFQNNGVVDDSQLPKDRFSAERLKGVDSTLKIQPAKLEDSAVYLCASSRGQATDTQYFGPGTRLTVL.

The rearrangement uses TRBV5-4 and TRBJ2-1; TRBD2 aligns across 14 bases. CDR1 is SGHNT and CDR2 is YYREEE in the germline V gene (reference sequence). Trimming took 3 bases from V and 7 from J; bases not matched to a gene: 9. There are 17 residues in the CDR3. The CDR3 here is CASSSRGLAGGRNEQFF. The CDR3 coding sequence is TGTGCCAGCAGCTCCCGTGGACTAGCGGGAGGACGGAATGAGCAGTTCTTC.

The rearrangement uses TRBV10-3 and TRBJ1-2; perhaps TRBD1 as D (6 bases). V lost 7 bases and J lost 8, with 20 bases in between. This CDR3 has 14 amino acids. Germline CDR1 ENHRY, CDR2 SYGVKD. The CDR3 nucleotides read TGTGCCATCACTGACTCCGGGACAACGGGAGGCTACACCTTC. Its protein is CAITDSGTTGGYTF.

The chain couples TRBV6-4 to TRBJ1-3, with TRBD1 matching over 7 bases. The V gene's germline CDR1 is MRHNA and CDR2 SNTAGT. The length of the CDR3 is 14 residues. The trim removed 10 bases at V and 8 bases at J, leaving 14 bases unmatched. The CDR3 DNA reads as TGTGCCACCCAAATACAGGGGCGATGGGACACCATATATTTT. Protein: CATQIQGRWDTIYF.

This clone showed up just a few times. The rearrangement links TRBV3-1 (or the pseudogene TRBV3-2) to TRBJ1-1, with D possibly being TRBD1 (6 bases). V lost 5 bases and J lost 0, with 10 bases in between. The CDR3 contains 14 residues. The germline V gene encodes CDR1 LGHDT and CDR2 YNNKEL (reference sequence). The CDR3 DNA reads TGTGCCAGCAGCGCACGACAGGTGAACACTGAAGCTTTCTTT. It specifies CASSARQVNTEAFF.

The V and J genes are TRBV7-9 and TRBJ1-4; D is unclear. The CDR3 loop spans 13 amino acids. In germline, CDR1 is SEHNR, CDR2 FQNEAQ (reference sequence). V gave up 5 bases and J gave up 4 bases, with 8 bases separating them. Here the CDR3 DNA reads TGTGCCAGCAGCGAAACAGTTAATGAAAAACTGTTTTTT. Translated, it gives CASSETVNEKLFF.

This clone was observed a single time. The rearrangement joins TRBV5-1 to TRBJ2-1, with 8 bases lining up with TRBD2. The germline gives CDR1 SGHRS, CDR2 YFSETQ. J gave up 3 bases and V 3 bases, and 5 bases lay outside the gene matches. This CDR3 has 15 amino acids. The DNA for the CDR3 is TGCGCCAGCAGCTCGACCGGGACTAGCTACAATGAGCAGTTCTTC. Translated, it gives CASSSTGTSYNEQFF.

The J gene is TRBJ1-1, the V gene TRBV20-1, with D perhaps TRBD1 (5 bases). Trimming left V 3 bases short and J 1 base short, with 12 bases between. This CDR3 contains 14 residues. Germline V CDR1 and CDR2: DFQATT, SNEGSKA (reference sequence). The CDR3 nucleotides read TGCAGTGCTAGTCGGACACGGCAGAACACTGAAGCTTTCTTT. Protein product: CSASRTRQNTEAFF.

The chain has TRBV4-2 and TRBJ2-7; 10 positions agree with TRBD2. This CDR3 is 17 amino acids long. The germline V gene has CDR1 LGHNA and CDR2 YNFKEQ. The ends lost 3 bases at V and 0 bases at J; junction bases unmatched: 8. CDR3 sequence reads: CASSQGGLAGASYEQYF. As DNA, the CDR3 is TGTGCCAGCAGCCAGGGGGGGCTAGCGGGAGCCTCCTACGAGCAGTACTTC.

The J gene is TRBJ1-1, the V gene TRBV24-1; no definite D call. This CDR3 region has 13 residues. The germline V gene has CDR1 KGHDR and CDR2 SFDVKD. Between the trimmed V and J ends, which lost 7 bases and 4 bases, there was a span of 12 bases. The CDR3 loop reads CATSPTGGTEAFF. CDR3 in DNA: TGTGCCACCAGCCCAACGGGTGGCACTGAAGCTTTCTTT.

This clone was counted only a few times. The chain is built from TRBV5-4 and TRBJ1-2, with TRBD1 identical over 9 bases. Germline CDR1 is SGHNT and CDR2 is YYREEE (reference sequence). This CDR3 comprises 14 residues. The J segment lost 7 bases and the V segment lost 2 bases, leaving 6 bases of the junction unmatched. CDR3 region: CASSFGTGMSGYTF. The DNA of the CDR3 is TGTGCCAGCAGCTTTGGGACAGGGATGAGTGGCTACACCTTC.

CDR3 residues: CASSPGGGRGTQYF. In DNA, the CDR3 is TGTGCCAGCTCACCTGGCGGGGGGCGAGGTACGCAGTATTTT. The V call is TRBV18, the J call TRBJ2-3, with 8 bases lining up with TRBD2. The V and J ends lost 3 bases and 8 bases, in that order; junction bases with no gene match: 7. CDR1 is KGHSH and CDR2 is LQKENI in the germline V gene. The CDR3 spans 14 residues.

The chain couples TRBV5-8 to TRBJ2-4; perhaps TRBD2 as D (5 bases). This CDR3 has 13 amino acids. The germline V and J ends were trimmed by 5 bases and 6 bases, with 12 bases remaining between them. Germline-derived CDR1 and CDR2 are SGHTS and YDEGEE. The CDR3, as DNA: TGTGCCAGCAGTTCGGGGATGGGAAACATTCAGTACTTC. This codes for CASSSGMGNIQYF.

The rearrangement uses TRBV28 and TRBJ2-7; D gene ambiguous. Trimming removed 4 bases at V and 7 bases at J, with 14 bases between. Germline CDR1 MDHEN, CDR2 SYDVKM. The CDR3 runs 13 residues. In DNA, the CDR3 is TGTGCCAGCAGTTCTACCCACCGACATGAGCAGTACTTC. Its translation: CASSSTHRHEQYF.

CDR3 DNA sequence: TGTGCCACTAGCGGGAGGCGGGCAGATACGCAGTATTTT. As protein: CATSGRRADTQYF. The chain uses TRBV24-1 and TRBJ2-3; 10 bases are a match to TRBD2. Germline V CDR1 and CDR2: KGHDR, SFDVKD. The CDR3 has 13 residues. The V gene end was trimmed by 10 bases and the J gene end by 4 bases; junction bases not matched to a gene: 4.

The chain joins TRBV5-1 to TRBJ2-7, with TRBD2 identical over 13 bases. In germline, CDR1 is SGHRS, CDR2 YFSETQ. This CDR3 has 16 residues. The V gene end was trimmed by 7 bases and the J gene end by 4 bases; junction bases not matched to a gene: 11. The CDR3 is CASSNGGTSGNYEQYF. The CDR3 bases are TGCGCCAGCTCCAACGGGGGGACTAGCGGGAATTACGAGCAGTACTTC.

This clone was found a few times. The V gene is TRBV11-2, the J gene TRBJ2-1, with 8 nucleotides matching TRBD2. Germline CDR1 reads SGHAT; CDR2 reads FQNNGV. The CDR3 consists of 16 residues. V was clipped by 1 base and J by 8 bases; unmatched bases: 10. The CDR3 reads CASSLGRASGFYEQFF. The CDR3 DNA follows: TGTGCCAGCAGCTTAGGGCGGGCTAGCGGGTTCTATGAGCAGTTCTTC.

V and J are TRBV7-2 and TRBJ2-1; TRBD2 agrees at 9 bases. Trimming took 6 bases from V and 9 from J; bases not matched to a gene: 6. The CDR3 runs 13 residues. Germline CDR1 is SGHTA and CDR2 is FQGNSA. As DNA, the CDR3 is TGTGCCAGCAGAGGTAGCGGGAGAGGTGAGCAGTTCTTC. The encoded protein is CASRGSGRGEQFF. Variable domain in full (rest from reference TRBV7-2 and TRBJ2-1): GAGVSQSPSNKVTEKGKDVELRCDPISGHTALYWYRQSLGQGLEFLIYFQGNSAPDKSGLPSDRFSAERTGGSVSTLTIQRTQQEDSAVYLCASRGSGRGEQFFGPGTRLTVL.

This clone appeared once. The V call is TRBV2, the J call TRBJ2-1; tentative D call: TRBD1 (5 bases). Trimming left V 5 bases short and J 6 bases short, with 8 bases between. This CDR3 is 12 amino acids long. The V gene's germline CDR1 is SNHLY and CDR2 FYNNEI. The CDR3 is CASSTGGNEQFF. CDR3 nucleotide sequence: TGTGCCAGCAGTACAGGCGGCAATGAGCAGTTCTTC.

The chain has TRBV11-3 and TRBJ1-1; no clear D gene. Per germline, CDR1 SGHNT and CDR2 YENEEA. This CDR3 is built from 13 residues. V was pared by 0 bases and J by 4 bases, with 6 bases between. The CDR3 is CASSLEGATEAFF. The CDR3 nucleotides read TGTGCCAGCAGCTTAGAAGGAGCCACTGAAGCTTTCTTT.

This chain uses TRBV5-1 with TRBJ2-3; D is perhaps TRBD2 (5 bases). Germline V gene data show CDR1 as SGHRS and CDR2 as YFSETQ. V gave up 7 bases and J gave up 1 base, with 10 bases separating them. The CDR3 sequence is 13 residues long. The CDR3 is CASRGIGTDTQYF. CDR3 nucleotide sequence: TGCGCCAGCCGGGGAATCGGCACAGATACGCAGTATTTT.

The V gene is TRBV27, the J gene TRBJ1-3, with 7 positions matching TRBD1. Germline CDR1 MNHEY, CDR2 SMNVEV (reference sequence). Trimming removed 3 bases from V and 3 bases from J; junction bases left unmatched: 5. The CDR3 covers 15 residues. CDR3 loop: CASSLDRTGGNTIYF. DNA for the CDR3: TGTGCCAGCAGTTTGGACCGGACAGGTGGAAACACCATATATTTT.

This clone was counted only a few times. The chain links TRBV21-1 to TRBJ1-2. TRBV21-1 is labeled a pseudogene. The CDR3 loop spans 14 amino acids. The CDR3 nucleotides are TGTGCCAGCAGCAAAGCGGAGGGAAACTATGGCTACACCTTC. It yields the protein CASSKAEGNYGYTF.

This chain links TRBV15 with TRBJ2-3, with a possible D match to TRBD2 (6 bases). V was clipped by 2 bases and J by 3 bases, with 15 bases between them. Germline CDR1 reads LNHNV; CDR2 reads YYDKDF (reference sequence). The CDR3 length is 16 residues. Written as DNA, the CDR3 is TGTGCCACCAGCAGATCGAGACTAGACCTAACAGATACGCAGTATTTT. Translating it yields CATSRSRLDLTDTQYF.

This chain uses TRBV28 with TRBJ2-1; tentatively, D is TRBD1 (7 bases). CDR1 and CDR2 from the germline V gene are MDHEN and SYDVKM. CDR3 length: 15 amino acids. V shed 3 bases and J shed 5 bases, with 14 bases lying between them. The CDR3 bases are TGTGCCAGCAGTTTGGAACAGGGGAGGAACAATGAGCAGTTCTTC. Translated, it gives CASSLEQGRNNEQFF.